Listed below are T cell receptor beta chains from one sample, sequenced in a study of T-cell memory formation after mild COVID-19. TCRdb passed the 5' RACE reads through MiXCR, listing each CDR3 protein once. Here the sample spans roughly 340,000 distinct CDR3 sequences, 20% to 25% being singletons. Sequenced material: PBMCs or a T cell subset sorted from them (not recorded which). The receptors were sampled from a man younger than 30 who had mild COVID-19 (a few samples of this study predate the infection). Cell type and time point are not known. Both conserved end residues are part of each CDR3. Fields, in order: J gene, clone size, V gene, D gene, CDR3 protein, CDR3 DNA. D genes are given only for firm matches. Some rows mark clone size as missing; the rest say once, few, many or name a class of expanded clone.

TRBJ2-5,.,TRBV9,TRBD2,CASSVRTSGARETQYF,TGTGCCAGCAGCGTAAGAACTAGCGGGGCACGGGAGACCCAGTACTTC
TRBJ2-5,few,TRBV6-2/TRBV6-3,.,CASTHTGKETQYF,TGTGCCAGCACCCACACAGGGAAAGAGACCCAGTACTTC
TRBJ2-4,few,TRBV7-9,.,CASSRQENIQYF,TGTGCCAGCAGCCGACAGGAAAACATTCAGTACTTC
TRBJ1-5,.,TRBV7-6,TRBD1,CASRETGASNQPQHF,TGTGCCAGCAGAGAAACAGGGGCAAGCAATCAGCCCCAGCATTTT
TRBJ2-2,many,TRBV12-3/TRBV12-4,.,CASRGAGELFF,TGTGCCAGTCGAGGGGCCGGGGAGCTGTTTTTT
TRBJ1-5,.,TRBV6-2/TRBV6-3,.,CASSSGTGYQPQHF,TGTGCCAGCAGTTCCGGGACGGGTTATCAGCCCCAGCATTTT
TRBJ1-5,.,TRBV25-1,.,CASSESAGTRPQHF,TGTGCCAGCAGTGAATCGGCGGGGACGCGGCCCCAGCATTTT
TRBJ2-6,.,TRBV28,TRBD1,CASSSGTAGANVLTF,TGTGCCAGCAGTTCAGGGACAGCTGGGGCCAACGTCCTGACTTTC
TRBJ2-5,few,TRBV20-1,TRBD2,CSATGLAGVETQYF,TGCAGTGCTACCGGACTAGCGGGGGTAGAGACCCAGTACTTC
TRBJ1-1,.,TRBV20-1,.,CSALTDSLNTEAFF,TGCAGTGCCCTGACGGACAGCTTGAACACTGAAGCTTTCTTT
TRBJ1-4,.,TRBV5-1,.,CASSLPGLGEKLFF,TGCGCCAGCAGCTTGCCAGGTCTGGGTGAAAAACTGTTTTTT
TRBJ1-2,few,TRBV7-2,.,CASSLFDAGARGYTF,TGTGCCAGCAGCCTCTTCGATGCGGGGGCGCGAGGCTACACCTTC
TRBJ1-1,few,TRBV7-9,TRBD1,CASSYRQGLLNTEAFF,TGTGCCAGCAGCTATAGACAGGGATTGTTGAACACTGAAGCTTTCTTT
TRBJ1-1,few,TRBV19,.,CASSLGLDTEAFF,TGTGCCAGTAGTCTAGGTTTGGACACTGAAGCTTTCTTT
TRBJ1-2,many,TRBV14,.,CASSQGGNYGYTF,TGTGCCAGCAGCCAAGGGGGCAACTATGGCTACACCTTC
TRBJ1-1,few,TRBV11-3,.,CASSLDLGQKAFF,TGTGCCAGCAGCTTAGATCTAGGACAGAAAGCTTTCTTT
TRBJ1-5,.,TRBV4-1,.,CACSQDAGSNQPQHF,TGCGCCTGCAGCCAAGACGCTGGTAGCAATCAGCCCCAGCATTTT
TRBJ1-2,few,TRBV5-1,TRBD1,CASSFTGGYGYTF,TGCGCCAGCAGCTTTACAGGGGGCTATGGCTACACCTTC
TRBJ1-2,few,TRBV20-1,.,CSAPWGSGFNYGYTF,TGCAGTGCCCCCTGGGGAAGCGGGTTTAACTATGGCTACACCTTC
TRBJ2-1,.,TRBV5-1,TRBD2,CASSSAGAGGFYEQFF,TGCGCCAGCAGCTCTGCGGGAGCGGGGGGTTTCTATGAGCAGTTCTTC
TRBJ2-4,few,TRBV11-2,TRBD1,CASSLGTGGPKNIQYF,TGTGCCAGCAGCTTAGGGACAGGGGGCCCTAAAAACATTCAGTACTTC
TRBJ2-7,.,TRBV4-2,.,CASSPFRGGSYEQYF,TGTGCCAGCAGCCCCTTTAGGGGGGGTTCCTACGAGCAGTACTTC
TRBJ1-2,once,TRBV12-3/TRBV12-4,.,CASSFGLAGYDTF,TGTGCCAGCAGTTTCGGATTAGCGGGCTATGACACCTTC
TRBJ2-2,.,TRBV4-1,.,CASSPTGSTGELFF,TGCGCCAGCAGCCCCACAGGGAGCACCGGGGAGCTGTTTTTT
TRBJ1-4,few,TRBV9,.,CASSLRGEANEKLFF,TGTGCCAGCAGCCTCCGTGGGGAGGCTAATGAAAAACTGTTTTTT
TRBJ2-2,.,TRBV7-6,.,CASSPLRGVGELFF,TGTGCCAGCAGCCCCCTCAGAGGGGTCGGGGAGCTGTTTTTT
TRBJ2-7,few,TRBV5-5,.,CASSLGFSAAYEQYF,TGTGCCAGCAGCTTGGGATTTAGCGCGGCCTACGAGCAGTACTTC
TRBJ1-5,few,TRBV6-2/TRBV6-3,.,CASSSRTRGTLQQPQHF,TGTGCCAGCAGTTCTCGGACCCGGGGGACCCTTCAGCAGCCCCAGCATTTT
TRBJ2-1,.,TRBV4-1,TRBD1,CASSQDGQVRVEQFF,TGCGCCAGCAGCCAAGACGGACAGGTTCGAGTTGAGCAGTTCTTC
TRBJ2-7,few,TRBV29-1,.,CSAVEGDPYEQYF,TGCAGCGCCGTGGAGGGGGACCCCTACGAGCAGTACTTC
TRBJ2-3,.,TRBV11-2,.,CASRGTMRGNTDTQYF,TGTGCCAGCAGGGGGACCATGCGGGGTAACACAGATACGCAGTATTTT
TRBJ2-1,few,TRBV7-9,.,CASSLGPTRVGSYNEQFF,TGTGCCAGCAGCTTAGGACCCACGAGGGTGGGCTCCTACAATGAGCAGTTCTTC
TRBJ2-3,.,TRBV12-3/TRBV12-4,.,CASLGNTDTQYF,TGTGCCAGCCTAGGGAACACAGATACGCAGTATTTT
TRBJ1-1,.,TRBV9,.,CASSVVRFPNTEAFF,TGTGCCAGCAGCGTAGTCAGGTTCCCGAACACTGAAGCTTTCTTT
TRBJ1-5,.,TRBV27,.,CASSYSGQNNQPQHF,TGTGCCAGCAGTTATAGCGGTCAGAACAATCAGCCCCAGCATTTT
TRBJ2-6,few,TRBV12-3/TRBV12-4,TRBD1,CASSFQGAGANVLTF,TGTGCCAGCAGTTTCCAGGGGGCTGGGGCCAACGTCCTGACTTTC
TRBJ2-5,few,TRBV18,TRBD2,CASSLRASGETQYF,TGTGCCAGCTCCCTTCGGGCTAGCGGAGAGACCCAGTACTTC
TRBJ2-1,many,TRBV6-1,TRBD1,CASTRRPGQGSREQFF,TGTGCCAGCACCCGACGGCCGGGACAGGGCTCTCGGGAGCAGTTCTTC
TRBJ2-5,.,TRBV5-6,TRBD2,CASSWRGVQETQYF,TGTGCCAGCAGCTGGCGGGGGGTCCAAGAGACCCAGTACTTC
TRBJ1-1,.,TRBV4-1,.,CASGGSHRERTEAFF,TGCGCCAGCGGTGGTTCGCACAGGGAGAGAACTGAAGCTTTCTTT
TRBJ2-1,.,TRBV29-1,.,CSVAVAGVGNEQFF,TGCAGCGTTGCGGTGGCAGGGGTAGGCAATGAGCAGTTCTTC
TRBJ1-6,.,TRBV27,.,CASSLSGSRPLHF,TGTGCCAGCAGTTTATCGGGCTCGCGACCCCTCCACTTT
TRBJ2-5,.,TRBV5-1,TRBD2,CASSPRPGLAEETQYF,TGCGCCAGCAGCCCCCGGCCGGGACTAGCGGAAGAGACCCAGTACTTC
TRBJ2-3,.,TRBV30,TRBD1,CAWSLGDREGDTQYF,TGTGCCTGGAGCCTGGGGGACAGGGAGGGAGATACGCAGTATTTT
TRBJ1-2,.,TRBV6-6,.,CASSYGRANYGYTF,TGTGCCAGCAGTTACGGCAGGGCCAACTATGGCTACACCTTC
TRBJ1-2,few,TRBV5-6,TRBD1,CASKPTGDSYGYTF,TGTGCCAGCAAGCCCACAGGGGACAGCTATGGCTACACCTTC
TRBJ1-2,few,TRBV20-1,TRBD1,CSAKDRGREGYTF,TGCAGTGCTAAAGACAGGGGGCGAGAAGGCTACACCTTC